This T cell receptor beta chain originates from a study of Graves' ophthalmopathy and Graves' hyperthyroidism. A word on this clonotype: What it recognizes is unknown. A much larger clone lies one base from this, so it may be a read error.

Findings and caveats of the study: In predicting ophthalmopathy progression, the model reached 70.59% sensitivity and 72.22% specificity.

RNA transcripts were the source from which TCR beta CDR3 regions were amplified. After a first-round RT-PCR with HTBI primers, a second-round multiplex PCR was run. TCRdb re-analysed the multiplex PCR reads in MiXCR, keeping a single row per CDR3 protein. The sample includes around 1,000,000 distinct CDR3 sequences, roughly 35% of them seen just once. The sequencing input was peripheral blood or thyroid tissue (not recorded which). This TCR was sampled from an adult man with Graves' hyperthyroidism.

In DNA form, the CDR3 reads TGTGCCAGCAGCTTAATTTTAGGTTCAAGACGAAGGCACACTGAAGCTTTCTTT. This gives the protein CASSLILGSRRRHTEAFF. V usage is TRBV7-3 and J usage is TRBJ1-1; D is unclear. The CDR3 extends over 18 amino acids. Germline V gene lookup returns CDR1 SGHTA and CDR2 FQGTGA. V was clipped by 1 base and J by 3 bases, with 21 bases between them. Filled out from reference TRBV7-3 and TRBJ1-1, the complete variable domain reads GAGVSQTPSNKVTEKGKYVELRCDPISGHTALYWYRQSLGQGPEFLIYFQGTGAADDSGLPNDRFFAVRPEGSVSTLKIQRTERGDSAVYLCASSLILGSRRRHTEAFFGQGTRLTVV.